This is a list of T cell receptor beta chains from one sample in a study of blood T cells in healthy people across ages. In TCRdb, the 5' RACE reads were re-called with MiXCR into one record per CDR3 protein. The table has hundreds of thousands of distinct CDR3 sequences, 20% to 25% seen once; the top ten hold roughly 3.4%. Sequenced input: blood. The receptors here all came from a man in his 70s in good health. The CDR3 runs from the conserved cysteine through the conserved F or W. The D gene is left open where the match is weak. Only part of the rows carry a size: once, few, many, or a class if the clone is expanded.

abundance | d_gene | j_gene | v_gene | CDR3aa | CDR3nt
few | NA | TRBJ2-3 | TRBV6-1 | CASSLTNGYTDTQYF | TGTGCCAGCAGTCTCACCAACGGGTATACAGATACGCAGTATTTT
NA | NA | TRBJ2-5 | TRBV2 | CASRDDGLYAQYF | TGTGCCAGCAGAGACGACGGGCTATACGCCCAGTACTTC
few | NA | TRBJ2-5 | TRBV7-2 | CASSFALETQYF | TGTGCCAGCAGCTTTGCCCTTGAGACCCAGTACTTC
NA | NA | TRBJ1-2 | TRBV12-3/TRBV12-4 | CASSLGLRVTSNYGYTF | TGTGCCAGCAGTTTAGGACTGCGAGTTACTTCTAACTATGGCTACACCTTC
NA | NA | TRBJ2-1 | TRBV12-5 | CASGLVSSHSEQFF | TGTGCTAGTGGTTTGGTCTCTAGTCACAGTGAGCAGTTCTTC
few | NA | TRBJ2-1 | TRBV12-3/TRBV12-4 | CASSPQSYNEQFF | TGTGCCAGCAGTCCACAGTCCTACAATGAGCAGTTCTTC
many | TRBD1 | TRBJ1-4 | TRBV4-3 | CASSQGQGNEKLFF | TGCGCCAGCAGCCAAGGACAGGGAAATGAAAAACTGTTTTTT
NA | TRBD2 | TRBJ2-5 | TRBV5-5 | CASSSALAGGQETQYF | TGTGCCAGCAGCTCCGCCCTAGCGGGAGGGCAAGAGACCCAGTACTTC
NA | TRBD1 | TRBJ2-7 | TRBV5-1 | CASSTETGGIYEQYF | TGCGCCAGCAGCACGGAGACAGGGGGGATCTACGAGCAGTACTTC
NA | NA | TRBJ2-2 | TRBV15 | CATSRRDGITGELFF | TGTGCCACCAGCAGACGCGACGGTATCACCGGGGAGCTGTTTTTT
few | TRBD1 | TRBJ2-1 | TRBV7-9 | CASSLAGTDYIGF | TGTGCCAGCAGCTTAGCCGGGACAGACTATATCGGCTTC
NA | NA | TRBJ2-7 | TRBV5-1 | CASSLEVRTVEQYF | TGCGCCAGCAGCTTGGAGGTACGGACGGTCGAGCAGTACTTC
NA | NA | TRBJ2-5 | TRBV4-1 | CASSQEGQAETQYF | TGCGCCAGCAGCCAAGAGGGCCAGGCGGAGACCCAGTACTTC
NA | NA | TRBJ2-3 | TRBV7-9 | CASSSGIVWADTQYF | TGTGCCAGCAGCTCCGGGATAGTCTGGGCAGATACGCAGTATTTT
few | NA | TRBJ2-7 | TRBV29-1 | CSGLDPTSEQYF | TGCAGCGGTTTGGACCCAACAAGCGAGCAGTACTTC
NA | TRBD1 | TRBJ2-2 | TRBV7-8 | CASSLYQGAGGELFF | TGTGCCAGCAGCTTATACCAGGGGGCTGGCGGGGAGCTGTTTTTT
NA | TRBD2 | TRBJ2-3 | TRBV7-3 | CASSLTVEAGGFTDTQYF | TGTGCCAGCAGCTTAACGGTGGAGGCGGGAGGCTTCACAGATACGCAGTATTTT
few | TRBD2 | TRBJ2-5 | TRBV5-1 | CASSWGLAGQQETQYF | TGCGCCAGCAGCTGGGGGCTAGCGGGTCAACAAGAGACCCAGTACTTC